This T cell receptor (beta chain) was documented in a study of response to subunit inactivated influenza vaccine. Study-wide results and limits: Few new T cells, the authors suggested, are recruited by each seasonal influenza vaccination.

Only a few counts were recorded for this clonotype. Its specificity is unknown. After removal of 5 bases from V and 6 bases from J, the junction contained 11 bases not matched to a gene. This CDR3 spans 15 amino acids. TCRdb passed the RT-PCR reads through MiXCR, listing each CDR3 protein once. The data show more than 200,000 distinct CDR3 sequences, with about 12% seen just once and over 6.5% held by the top ten. The chain uses TRBV12-3 or TRBV12-4 and TRBJ2-5, with 8 bases identical to TRBD1. The sequence derives from a man between 50 and 59 years old who received an inactivated influenza vaccine. The specimen was non-naive T cells sorted from PBMCs, collected around 14 days before vaccination. The CDR3 coding sequence is TGTGCCAGCAGTCTGACAGGGGCGCGTCCTCAGACCCAGTACTTC. This gives the protein CASSLTGARPQTQYF.